Listed here are 3 T cell receptor beta chains from one sample, sequenced in a study of T cells after yellow fever vaccination. Using its own MiXCR run on the 5' RACE reads, TCRdb lists one record per CDR3 protein. The sample has some 500,000 distinct CDR3 sequences; roughly 14% are singletons. The sample consisted of PBMCs, taken on the day of the yellow fever booster vaccination. These receptors were obtained from a man aged 25-45 years who received the YFV17D yellow fever vaccine.

The chain combines TRBV10-2 with TRBJ2-7; 9 positions match TRBD1. The CDR3 spans 15 residues. Germline V gene sequence: CDR1 WSHSY, CDR2 SAAADI. Losses at the gene ends were 2 bases for V and 2 bases for J; bases not matched to a gene: 4. CDR3 DNA sequence: TGCGCCAGCAGTGAGGGGACAGGGATGACCTACGAGCAGTACTTC. Protein product: CASSEGTGMTYEQYF.

The chain carries TRBV6-2 or TRBV6-3 and TRBJ2-1; 13 bases map to TRBD2. The V gene's germline CDR1 is MNHEY and CDR2 SVGEGT. The J segment lost 6 bases and the V segment lost 10 bases, leaving 21 bases of the junction unmatched. This CDR3 comprises 19 residues. The CDR3 region is CATGQGLAGHRAWVNEQFF. Here the CDR3 DNA reads TGTGCCACCGGCCAGGGACTAGCGGGACATAGGGCATGGGTCAATGAGCAGTTCTTC.

The V gene is TRBV7-2, the J gene TRBJ2-7; 7 bases match TRBD1. V lost 5 bases, J lost 0 bases, and 7 bases stayed unmatched. The CDR3 loop spans 15 amino acids. The germline V gene encodes CDR1 SGHTA and CDR2 FQGNSA. The chain's CDR3 is CASSIMTGSSYEQYF. The DNA of the CDR3 is TGTGCCAGCAGCATAATGACAGGGAGCTCCTACGAGCAGTACTTC.